The 29 T cell receptor beta chains below come from one sample, sequenced in a study of shared T cell receptors in the human thymus. The repertoire was sequenced with immunoSEQ multiplex PCR; TCRdb's copy has only in-frame clones and lacks some. The table includes hundreds of thousands of clones, approximately 88% detected once. A further study also used this sample, focusing on human thymus T cells.

The sample was thymocytes. These receptor sequences come from a boy under three years old with a congenital heart defect.

The V call is TRBV4-2, the J call TRBJ2-3; the match to TRBD2 covers 14 bases. Losses at the gene ends were 0 bases for V and 4 bases for J; bases not matched to a gene: 6. The CDR3 covers 18 residues. Germline loops: CDR1 LGHNA, CDR2 YNFKEQ. In DNA, the CDR3 is TGTGCCAGCAGCCAAGACCCAACGACTAGCGGGAGGGCAGATACGCAGTATTTT. Its protein product is CASSQDPTTSGRADTQYF.

This rearrangement joins TRBV15 to TRBJ2-7; perhaps TRBD2 as D (6 bases). Germline assignment: CDR1 LNHNV and CDR2 YYDKDF (reference sequence). The CDR3 runs 17 residues. V gave up 3 bases and J gave up 3 bases, with 21 bases separating them. CDR3 in amino acids: CATSRPNRGSYFYEQYF. Here the CDR3 DNA reads TGTGCCACCAGCAGGCCGAACCGGGGGTCATATTTCTACGAGCAGTACTTC.

This clone occurred a few times. V gene TRBV27 combines with J gene TRBJ1-4; TRBD1 matches 8 bases. After removal of 2 bases from V and 6 bases from J, the junction contained 17 bases not matched to a gene. CDR3 length: 19 amino acids. Germline V gene sequence: CDR1 MNHEY, CDR2 SMNVEV (reference sequence). CDR3 sequence: CASSLSFSPEQGEDEKLFF. The DNA of the CDR3 is TGTGCCAGCAGTTTAAGTTTCTCCCCTGAACAGGGGGAGGATGAAAAACTGTTTTTT. Based on the CDR3 plus reference TRBV27 and TRBJ1-4, the full variable domain is EAQVTQNPRYLITVTGKKLTVTCSQNMNHEYMSWYRQDPGLGLRQIYYSMNVEVTDKGDVPEGYKVSRKEKRNFPLILESPSPNQTSLYFCASSLSFSPEQGEDEKLFFGSGTQLSVL.

The genes are TRBV4-3 and TRBJ2-5; perhaps TRBD2 as D (6 bases). The CDR3 extends over 16 amino acids. Trimming pared 0 bases from V and 5 bases from J, leaving 16 bases between. The germline CDR1 and CDR2 sequences are LGHNA and YSLEER. Written as DNA, the CDR3 is TGCGCCAGCAGCCAAGATTTCGCTAGGGAGGTGGAGACCCAGTACTTC. Translating it yields CASSQDFAREVETQYF.

The rearrangement links TRBV11-3 to TRBJ2-7, with D perhaps matching TRBD1 (6 bases). The CDR3 contains 13 residues. V was cut by 5 bases and J by 1 base, with 9 bases left in between. Per the germline V gene, CDR1 is SGHNT and CDR2 is YENEEA. This CDR3 is CASSPGQSYEQYF. In nucleotides, the CDR3 is TGTGCCAGCAGCCCCGGACAGTCCTACGAGCAGTACTTC.

J is TRBJ2-3 and V is TRBV7-9, with 13 bases that match TRBD2. CDR1 and CDR2 (germline): SEHNR, FQNEAQ (reference sequence). The CDR3 runs to 18 residues. With 5 bases clipped from V and 1 base from J, the junction kept 9 bases outside the gene matches. DNA of the CDR3: TGTGCCAGCAGCCCTACTAGCGGGAGGGCCGGGGGCACAGATACGCAGTATTTT. This codes for CASSPTSGRAGGTDTQYF. The whole variable domain, remainder taken from reference TRBV7-9 and TRBJ2-3, is DTGVSQNPRHKITKRGQNVTFRCDPISEHNRLYWYRQTLGQGPEFLTYFQNEAQLEKSRLLSDRFSAERPKGSFSTLEIQRTEQGDSAMYLCASSPTSGRAGGTDTQYFGPGTRLTVL.

This clone was observed once. The V call is TRBV4-3, the J call TRBJ2-3, with 8 bases fitting TRBD1. V lost 0 bases and J lost 2; bases outside the gene matches: 10. Germline values: CDR1 LGHNA, CDR2 YSLEER. The CDR3 has 18 residues. The CDR3 coding sequence is TGCGCCAGCAGCCAAGAGAAGGTACAGGGGGAAAACACAGATACGCAGTATTTT. Amino acid sequence: CASSQEKVQGENTDTQYF.

This sequence joins TRBV19 and TRBJ2-5, with no clear D. V dropped 5 bases and J dropped 3 bases, with 16 bases sitting between them. The germline gives CDR1 LNHDA, CDR2 SQIVND (reference sequence). The CDR3 has 15 residues. This chain's CDR3 is CASSQSKVGEETQYF. CDR3 in DNA: TGTGCCAGTAGTCAGTCCAAGGTCGGAGAAGAGACCCAGTACTTC.

V and J are TRBV4-1 and TRBJ2-2; D is possibly TRBD2 (5 bases). The CDR3 loop spans 12 amino acids. With 3 bases removed from V and 7 bases from J, the gap between germline ends came to 6 bases. From germline, CDR1 is MGHRA and CDR2 YSYEKL. CDR3 bases: TGCGCCAGCAGCCACCGGGGCGGGGAGCTGTTTTTT. Its translation: CASSHRGGELFF.

The sample holds a few counts of this clone. This chain connects TRBV19 to TRBJ2-5; 15 positions agree with TRBD2. J lost 6 bases, V lost 7 bases, and 3 bases had no gene match. The CDR3 is made up of 14 amino acids. Germline CDR1 LNHDA, CDR2 SQIVND (reference sequence). Here the CDR3 DNA reads TGTGCCAGTACCGGGACTAGCGGGAGGCAGACCCAGTACTTC. Its protein product is CASTGTSGRQTQYF.

The chain links TRBV4-1 to TRBJ2-7; D gene uncertain. The CDR3 sequence is 11 residues long. Trimming left V 4 bases short and J 3 bases short, with 4 bases between. Looked up from germline, CDR1 is MGHRA and CDR2 is YSYEKL. The CDR3: CASSPIYEQYF. In nucleotides, the CDR3 is TGCGCCAGCAGCCCAATCTACGAGCAGTACTTC.

This chain links TRBV6-1 with TRBJ1-5; 8 nucleotides line up with TRBD1. Germline loops: CDR1 MNHNS, CDR2 SASEGT. V was clipped by 0 bases and J by 3 bases; unmatched bases: 10. The CDR3 is 18 amino acids. CDR3 in amino acids: CASSEAWPDRALNQPQHF. CDR3 DNA: TGTGCCAGCAGTGAAGCCTGGCCGGACAGGGCCCTCAATCAGCCCCAGCATTTT.

A single count supports this clone. The genes are TRBV6-4 and TRBJ1-1; D unresolved. V dropped 5 bases and J dropped 2 bases, with 9 bases sitting between them. The CDR3 has 13 amino acids. CDR1 MRHNA and CDR2 SNTAGT come from the germline V gene. Here the CDR3 DNA reads TGTGCCAGCAGTCGCCGGGTCAACACTGAAGCTTTCTTT. Protein sequence: CASSRRVNTEAFF.

The chain recombines TRBV27 with TRBJ1-2; D is possibly TRBD1 (6 bases). CDR1 MNHEY and CDR2 SMNVEV come from the germline V gene (reference sequence). This CDR3 region has 14 residues. V lost 5 bases and J lost 6, with 16 bases in between. CDR3 nucleotide sequence: TGTGCCAGCAGTCCCGATACAGGGTTCCATGGCTACACCTTC. This gives the protein CASSPDTGFHGYTF.

The CDR3 DNA sequence: TGTGCCAGCAGCGCCGGACTAGCGGAGGTAACCGGTACGCAGTATTTT. This gives the protein CASSAGLAEVTGTQYF. The chain employs TRBV5-4 and TRBJ2-3, with 10 nucleotides matching TRBD2. The CDR3 totals 16 residues. Germline CDR1 and CDR2: SGHNT and YYREEE (reference sequence). V shed 4 bases, J shed 8 bases, and the junction held 13 bases outside the gene matches. Complete variable domain (other parts from reference TRBV5-4 and TRBJ2-3): ETGVTQSPTHLIKTRGQQVTLRCSSQSGHNTVSWYQQALGQGPQFIFQYYREEENGRGNFPPRFSGLQFPNYSSELNVNALELDDSALYLCASSAGLAEVTGTQYFGPGTRLTVL.

The rearrangement uses TRBV11-2 and TRBJ2-7; D remains ambiguous. The CDR3 has 15 amino acids. V was cut by 2 bases and J by 5 bases, with 16 bases left in between. CDR1 is SGHAT, CDR2 FQNNGV, per germline. In nucleotides, the CDR3 is TGTGCCAGCAGCTTAAAAACTGGTGCTCTGGACGAGCAGTACTTC. Its protein product is CASSLKTGALDEQYF. Full variable domain (missing parts from reference TRBV11-2 and TRBJ2-7): EAGVAQSPRYKIIEKRQSVAFWCNPISGHATLYWYQQILGQGPKLLIQFQNNGVVDDSQLPKDRFSAERLKGVDSTLKIQPAKLEDSAVYLCASSLKTGALDEQYFGPGTRLTVT.

The chain uses TRBV15 and TRBJ1-2; no clear D. Per germline, CDR1 LNHNV and CDR2 YYDKDF (reference sequence). CDR3 length: 12 residues. The germline V and J ends were trimmed by 3 bases and 5 bases, with 7 bases remaining between them. The CDR3 here is CATSSGGYGYTF. The CDR3, as DNA: TGTGCCACCAGCAGTGGAGGGTATGGCTACACCTTC.

This rearrangement joins TRBV4-1 to TRBJ1-3; 8 bases align to TRBD1. J was trimmed by 0 bases and V by 0 bases; bases with no gene match: 7. The germline CDR1 and CDR2 sequences are MGHRA and YSYEKL. The CDR3 totals 18 residues. CDR3 nucleotides: TGCGCCAGCAGCCAAGAAGGCCCGGGGACAGGCTCTGGAAACACCATATATTTT. It specifies CASSQEGPGTGSGNTIYF.

This sequence joins TRBV6-1 and TRBJ2-3, with 9 nucleotides matching TRBD1. The CDR3 covers 15 residues. Germline assignment: CDR1 MNHNS and CDR2 SASEGT. V gave up 4 bases and J gave up 3 bases; unmatched junction bases: 5. The CDR3 spells CASSVTDRGTDTQYF. The CDR3 DNA sequence: TGTGCCAGCAGTGTAACAGACAGGGGGACAGATACGCAGTATTTT.

The chain recombines TRBV5-5 with TRBJ2-6; D may be TRBD2 (6 bases). Germline CDR1 reads SGHKS; CDR2 reads YYEKEE (reference sequence). The CDR3 loop spans 15 amino acids. The ends were cut back, 4 bases at V and 4 bases at J, with 12 bases in the middle. CDR3 bases: TGTGCCAGCAGCGCCCGGGGGTCCGGGGCCAACGTCCTGACTTTC. Protein: CASSARGSGANVLTF. The variable domain in full, with the rest retrieved from reference TRBV5-5 and TRBJ2-6, is DAGVTQSPTHLIKTRGQQVTLRCSPISGHKSVSWYQQVLGQGPQFIFQYYEKEERGRGNFPDRFSARQFPNYSSELNVNALLLGDSALYLCASSARGSGANVLTFGAGSRLTVL.

This chain joins TRBV7-2 and TRBJ2-1; 10 bases are shared with TRBD2. V trimming: 1 base; J trimming: 4 bases; junction bases outside the gene matches: 13. The CDR3 has 19 amino acids. The germline CDR1 and CDR2 sequences are SGHTA and FQGNSA. CDR3: CASSLGAGGPDGPYNEQFF. DNA for the CDR3: TGTGCCAGCAGCTTAGGAGCGGGAGGGCCGGATGGGCCTTACAATGAGCAGTTCTTC.

The chain recombines TRBV7-9 with TRBJ1-3; TRBD1 agrees at 8 bases. Germline trimming cut 6 bases from V and 0 bases from J; bases unmatched to any gene: 4. Looked up from germline, CDR1 is SEHNR and CDR2 is FQNEAQ (reference sequence). The CDR3 length is 15 residues. In DNA form, the CDR3 reads TGTGCCAGCAGTACAGGGGGTCACTCTGGAAACACCATATATTTT. Residues: CASSTGGHSGNTIYF.

This clone was detected only a few times. This chain links TRBV4-3 with TRBJ1-1, with D unclear. Germline V gene sequence: CDR1 LGHNA, CDR2 YSLEER. The CDR3 contains 15 residues. V was pared by 1 base and J by 1 base, with 10 bases between. The CDR3, as DNA: TGCGCCAGCAGCCAAGGGGAGGTGAAGAACACTGAAGCTTTCTTT. Its protein product is CASSQGEVKNTEAFF.

The chain joins TRBV30 to TRBJ2-7, with a possible D match to TRBD2 (6 bases). Germline V gene lookup returns CDR1 GTSNPN and CDR2 SVGIG (reference sequence). The CDR3 sequence is 15 residues long. Trimming took off 1 base at V and 0 bases at J, with 13 bases between the two ends. The CDR3 region has the DNA TGTGCCTGGAGTGCCCAACGGCGGGACTCCTACGAGCAGTACTTC. This sequence encodes CAWSAQRRDSYEQYF.

The chain uses TRBV11-2 and TRBJ2-7; 8 nucleotides align to TRBD2. The CDR3 has 15 amino acids. CDR1 is SGHAT, CDR2 FQNNGV, per germline. With V trimmed by 5 bases and J by 5 bases, 11 bases remained unmatched. The DNA of the CDR3 is TGTGCCAGCAGCCCCCGCTTCGCGGGGGGACACGAGCAGTACTTC. The encoded protein is CASSPRFAGGHEQYF.

The J gene is TRBJ1-1, the V gene TRBV6-1, with D tentatively TRBD1 (5 bases). Trimming cost V 1 base and J 1 base, with 16 bases left between them. The CDR3 length is 17 residues. CDR1 is MNHNS and CDR2 is SASEGT in the germline V gene. In DNA form, the CDR3 reads TGTGCCAGCAGTGAAGGGGAAACGACAGATCCGAACACTGAAGCTTTCTTT. Translated: CASSEGETTDPNTEAFF.

V usage is TRBV5-1 and J usage is TRBJ2-1; weak D call: TRBD2 (5 bases). Per germline, CDR1 SGHRS and CDR2 YFSETQ. The V and J ends lost 0 bases and 1 base respectively, with 8 bases between them. The CDR3 length is 15 residues. The CDR3 nucleotides are TGCGCCAGCAGCTTGGGCGGAGGATCCTACAATGAGCAGTTCTTC. This encodes CASSLGGGSYNEQFF.

This chain uses TRBV11-2 with TRBJ2-1; 12 bases are a match to TRBD2. CDR3 length equals 16 residues. V gave up 5 bases and J gave up 8 bases; unmatched junction bases: 10. Looked up from germline, CDR1 is SGHAT and CDR2 is FQNNGV. CDR3 amino acids: CASSPPTSGRTDEQFF. In nucleotides, the CDR3 is TGTGCCAGCAGCCCACCGACTAGCGGGAGAACAGATGAGCAGTTCTTC.

The CDR3 DNA is TGTGCCAGCAGCTTAGTGAGAGTCTCCTACAATGAGCAGTTCTTC. Amino acid sequence: CASSLVRVSYNEQFF. This chain joins TRBV7-2 and TRBJ2-1, with unresolved D. V was pared by 1 base and J by 0 bases, with 7 bases between. Germline lookup yields CDR1 SGHTA and CDR2 FQGNSA. The CDR3 covers 15 residues.